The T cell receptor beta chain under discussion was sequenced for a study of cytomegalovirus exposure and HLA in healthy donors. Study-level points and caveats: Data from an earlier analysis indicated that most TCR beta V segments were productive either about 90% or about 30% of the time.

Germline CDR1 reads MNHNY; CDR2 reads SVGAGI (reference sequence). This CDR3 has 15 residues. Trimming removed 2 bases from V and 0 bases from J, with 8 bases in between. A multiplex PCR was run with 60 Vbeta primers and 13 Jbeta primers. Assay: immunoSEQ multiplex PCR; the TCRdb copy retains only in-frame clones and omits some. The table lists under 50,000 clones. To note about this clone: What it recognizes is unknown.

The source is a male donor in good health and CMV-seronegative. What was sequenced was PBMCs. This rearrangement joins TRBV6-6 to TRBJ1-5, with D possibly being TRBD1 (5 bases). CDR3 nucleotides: TGTGCCAGCAGTTACCCCGGGGGTAGCAATCAGCCCCAGCATTTT. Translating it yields CASSYPGGSNQPQHF.